The source of this TCR beta chain is a study of T cells after yellow fever vaccination. Study in general: Some fractions had low cell numbers, and these were prepared with SMART-Seq v4 Ultra Low Input.

TCRdb analysed the 5' RACE reads with MiXCR anew, one entry per CDR3 protein. The sample yields a few hundred thousand distinct CDR3 sequences, roughly 4% seen once. This clonotype was detected a few times. The sequence was obtained from a man aged 18 to 30 who received the YFV17D yellow fever vaccine. The specimen was PBMCs, collected 5 days after the yellow fever booster vaccination.

The CDR3 region is CATSRDPEEKLFF. In DNA, the CDR3 is TGTGCCACCAGCAGAGATCCGGAGGAGAAACTGTTTTTT. The chain links TRBV15 to TRBJ1-4; D is unresolved. There are 13 residues in the CDR3. Germline V CDR1 and CDR2: LNHNV, YYDKDF (reference sequence). The V end was cut by 0 bases, the J end by 11 bases, with 10 bases between.